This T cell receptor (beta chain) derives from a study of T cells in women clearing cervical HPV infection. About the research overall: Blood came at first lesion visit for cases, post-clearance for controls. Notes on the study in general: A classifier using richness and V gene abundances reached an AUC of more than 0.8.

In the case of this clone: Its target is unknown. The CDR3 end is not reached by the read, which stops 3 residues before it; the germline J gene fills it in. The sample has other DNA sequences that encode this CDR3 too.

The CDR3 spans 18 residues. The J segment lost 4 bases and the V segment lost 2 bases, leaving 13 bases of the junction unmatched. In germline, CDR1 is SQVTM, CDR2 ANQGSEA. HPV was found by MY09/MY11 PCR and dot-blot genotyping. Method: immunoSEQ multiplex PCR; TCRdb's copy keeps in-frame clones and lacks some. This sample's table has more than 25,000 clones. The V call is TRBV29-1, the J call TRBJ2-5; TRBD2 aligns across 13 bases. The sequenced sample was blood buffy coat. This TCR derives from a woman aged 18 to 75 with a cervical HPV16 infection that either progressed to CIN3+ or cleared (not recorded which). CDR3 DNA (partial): TGCAGCGTTGAACTTGTTTTAGGGACTAGCGGGATTGGAGAGACC. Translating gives CSVELVLGTSGIGET. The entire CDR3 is CSVELVLGTSGIGETQYF.